This T cell receptor (beta chain) was sequenced during a study of T cell changes during pregnancy in multiple sclerosis. Method: immunoSEQ multiplex PCR; TCRdb's copy keeps in-frame clones and lacks some. Of tens of thousands of clones in the sample, 90% to 95% were seen once. The CDR3 length is 12 residues. Germline CDR1 reads MDHEN; CDR2 reads SYDVKM. The V gene lost 7 bases and the J gene lost 6 bases, with 10 bases spanning the gap. This TCR came from a female donor in good health, enrolled as a control in a pregnancy study. The source material was peripheral blood, sampled in the second trimester of pregnancy. The V and J genes are TRBV28 and TRBJ1-5; no clear D gene. CDR3 nucleotide sequence: TGTGCCAGCACGTGGGCTTCTCAGCCCCAGCATTTT. It specifies CASTWASQPQHF.